This T cell receptor (beta chain) was recovered during a study of CD8+CD57+ T cells in acquired aplastic anemia (dated by TCRdb to about 2018). Regarding the research as a whole: On average, sorted CD4+ and CD8+ cells yielded about 3 ug of extracted DNA, with a range of about 0.18 to 27.4 ug. CD8+CD57+ expansion was defined as frequency above the mean frequency observed in healthy subjects. Broader findings and caveats from the paper: Twenty-nine CD8+ CDR3 sequences were shared between patients and controls but appeared highly expressed in patients and within their immunodominant clones. Patients and healthy controls showed no significant difference in CD8+ Simpson's diversity (P=0.060).

Expansion of CD8+CD57+ cells had been shown by flow cytometry in the patients chosen for sequencing. Severe acquired aplastic anemia was diagnosed in all patients according to International Study of Aplastic Anemia and Agranulocytosis and Camitta criteria. At the time blood was sampled, none of the patients had received any therapy. The study deep-sequenced TCR repertoires of sorted CD4+ and CD8+ blood T cells from severe aplastic anemia patients and healthy subjects. In the USA, patient enrollment took place under clinicaltrials.gov protocols 00001620, 01623167, 00001397, 00071045, 00081523 and 00961064. Ficoll-Paque density gradient centrifugation was used to isolate peripheral blood mononuclear cells. CD4+ and CD8+ T cells were sorted by FACS or magnetic beads before DNA extraction. Profiling of TCR beta VDJ combinations and CDR3 sequences used genomic DNA as the template. An Illumina HiSeq 2000 was used for TCR repertoire sequencing. For the original study's pipeline: Repertoires were assessed using TRBV/TRBJ rearrangement plots, CDR3 size and DJ length profiles, and Simpson's diversity index. The most abundant DNA sequence in the deep sequencing data was defined as the immunodominant clone. CDR3 amino acid sequences were checked for sharing across subjects and were also compared against the VDJdb database and published repertoires. The public reads were reanalyzed by TCRdb: fastp trimming at Q25, MiXCR alignment, in-frame beta chains only. Every distinct CDR3 protein forms one entry, paired with its most common genes and DNA. These V and J calls are TCRdb output, not the study's own analysis. Here the sample has 200,000 to 300,000 distinct CDR3 sequences; approximately 50% occur a single time. The top ten hold 7.8% of the sample.

Comment on this clonotype: This clone's antigen is unknown. No much larger clonotype is one base removed from it; base qualities were not supplied.

Unmatched junction bases come to 8, with V trimmed by 4 bases and J by 7 bases. Counted from cysteine to phenylalanine, this CDR3 has 14 amino acids. CDR3 DNA is the only sequence kept; it has 42 bases, read in frame from the first base. The germline V gene sets CDR1 to SGHRS and CDR2 to YFSETQ. The chain couples TRBV5-1 to TRBJ2-4; 7 junctional bases match TRBD1. The sequence was collected from a human donor with aplastic anemia. Material for sequencing was sorted CD4+, CD8+, or CD8+CD57+ T cells (not recorded which) from PBMCs. The DNA sequence follows: TGCGCCAGCAGCCCTGACAGGGTGTGGAACATTCAGTACTTC. This sequence encodes CASSPDRVWNIQYF.